The 30 T cell receptor beta chains presented below share a single source sample, sequenced in a study of blood T cell repertoires in COVID-19. Profiled with immunoSEQ multiplex PCR; TCRdb holds only in-frame clones, not every one. The table shows about 250,000 clones, with just over 85% occurring only once. What was sequenced was peripheral blood. Receptors originate from a man older than 75 with acute or convalescent COVID-19.

The genes are TRBV19 and TRBJ2-5; 12 nucleotides match TRBD1. The V segment lost 9 bases and the J segment 5 bases; nucleotides outside the gene matches: 7. There are 14 residues in the CDR3. CDR1 LNHDA and CDR2 SQIVND come from the germline V gene (reference sequence). CDR3 sequence reads: CASRDRGRDETQYF. CDR3 sequence (DNA): TGTGCCAGCCGGGACAGGGGGCGCGATGAGACCCAGTACTTC.

This rearrangement joins TRBV19 to TRBJ2-1; D call uncertain. Germline assignment: CDR1 LNHDA and CDR2 SQIVND (reference sequence). CDR3 size: 14 residues. V lost 3 bases to trimming and J lost 4 bases, with 10 bases between them. The CDR3 nucleotides are TGTGCCAGTAGTATCGTCTCCAGTTACAATGAGCAGTTCTTC. Protein sequence: CASSIVSSYNEQFF.

The CDR3 bases are TGTGCCAGCAGCTTATTTACAGGGGGAGGGACCGGGGAGCTGTTTTTT. Translation: CASSLFTGGGTGELFF. The V call is TRBV7-3, the J call TRBJ2-2, with D perhaps matching TRBD1 (8 bases). Germline V gene lookup returns CDR1 SGHTA and CDR2 FQGTGA. Trimming stripped 2 bases from V and 5 bases from J, with 15 bases between. This CDR3 has 16 residues.

The chain joins TRBV29-1 to TRBJ1-5, with no clear D. Germline CDR1 and CDR2: SQVTM and ANQGSEA. V was pared by 3 bases and J by 6 bases, with 12 bases between. CDR3 length equals 13 residues. CDR3 coding DNA: TGCAGCGTTGATGAAGGAGGAGGTCAGCCCCAGCATTTT. It is translated as CSVDEGGGQPQHF.

This clone was seen more than once but under ten times. The V and J genes are TRBV7-2 and TRBJ2-2; 10 bases line up with TRBD2. From germline, CDR1 is SGHTA and CDR2 FQGNSA. The CDR3 is 16 amino acids. The V gene end was trimmed by 2 bases and the J gene end by 1 base; junction bases not matched to a gene: 1. CDR3 DNA sequence: TGTGCCAGCAGCTTACTAGCGGGGGTGAACACCGGGGAGCTGTTTTTT. Protein: CASSLLAGVNTGELFF.

The V call is TRBV5-1, the J call TRBJ1-1; a possible D gene is TRBD1 (6 bases). V gave up 0 bases and J gave up 5 bases, with 20 bases separating them. CDR1 and CDR2 (germline): SGHRS, YFSETQ. The length of the CDR3 is 17 residues. The DNA for the CDR3 is TGCGCCAGCAGCTTGGAGTGGACAGCAAGGGAGAAGACTGAAGCTTTCTTT. Translated, it gives CASSLEWTAREKTEAFF. Full variable domain (rest looked up from reference TRBV5-1 and TRBJ1-1): KAGVTQTPRYLIKTRGQQVTLSCSPISGHRSVSWYQQTPGQGLQFLFEYFSETQRNKGNFPGRFSGRQFSNSRSEMNVSTLELGDSALYLCASSLEWTAREKTEAFFGQGTRLTVV.

The chain employs TRBV6-2 or TRBV6-3 and TRBJ1-1, with 7 bases matching TRBD1. The CDR3 is 15 amino acids. Trimming took 5 bases from V and 1 from J; bases not matched to a gene: 7. Germline lookup yields CDR1 MNHEY and CDR2 SVGEGT. The CDR3 DNA follows: TGTGCCAGCAGTCGGCCAAGGACAGGGAACACTGAAGCTTTCTTT. Translated, it gives CASSRPRTGNTEAFF.

This chain joins TRBV5-1 and TRBJ1-6; possible D gene TRBD1, 5 bases. This CDR3 contains 16 residues. The germline V gene encodes CDR1 SGHRS and CDR2 YFSETQ. The V end was cut by 4 bases, the J end by 2 bases, with 13 bases between. CDR3 residues: CASSPGEFTYNSPLHF. The CDR3 DNA reads TGCGCCAGCAGCCCGGGGGAGTTCACCTATAATTCACCCCTCCACTTT.

V usage is TRBV7-2 and J usage is TRBJ2-7, with TRBD1 matching 10 bases. Germline V gene data show CDR1 as SGHTA and CDR2 as FQGNSA. With 6 bases clipped from V and 4 bases from J, the junction kept 9 bases outside the gene matches. This CDR3 contains 15 residues. In DNA form, the CDR3 reads TGTGCCAGCAGTCACGACAGGGGGCTACAGTACGAGCAGTACTTC. Its protein is CASSHDRGLQYEQYF.

V is TRBV7-2 and J is TRBJ1-1; 8 bases are a match to TRBD1. Germline trimming cut 2 bases from V and 0 bases from J; bases unmatched to any gene: 2. From germline, CDR1 is SGHTA and CDR2 FQGNSA. CDR3 length: 15 residues. In DNA form, the CDR3 reads TGTGCCAGCAGCTTACAGGGGGCGCTGAACACTGAAGCTTTCTTT. This gives the protein CASSLQGALNTEAFF.

The genes are TRBV9 and TRBJ2-1, with a weak D call TRBD2 (6 bases). The CDR3 totals 15 residues. The germline CDR1 and CDR2 sequences are SGDLS and YYNGEE. The germline V and J ends were trimmed by 3 bases and 0 bases, with 10 bases remaining between them. As DNA, the CDR3 is TGTGCCAGCAGCGAAGGGGACTCCTCCTACAATGAGCAGTTCTTC. Its protein is CASSEGDSSYNEQFF.

The chain recombines TRBV18 with TRBJ2-2; D is unclear. CDR3 length equals 17 residues. Germline values: CDR1 KGHSH, CDR2 LQKENI. V lost 3 bases and J 4 bases, leaving 18 bases between the germline ends. CDR3 amino acids: CASSPRQLSSSTGELFF. Here the CDR3 DNA reads TGTGCCAGCTCACCGCGGCAGCTATCCTCGAGCACCGGGGAGCTGTTTTTT. The variable domain in full, with the rest retrieved from reference TRBV18 and TRBJ2-2, is NAGVMQNPRHLVRRRGQEARLRCSPMKGHSHVYWYRQLPEEGLKFMVYLQKENIIDESGMPKERFSAEFPKEGPSILRIQQVVRGDSAAYFCASSPRQLSSSTGELFFGEGSRLTVL.

The sample holds a few counts of this clone. This CDR3 is also generated by other DNA sequences in the sample. This sequence joins TRBV5-1 and TRBJ1-4, with D perhaps matching TRBD1 (6 bases). Trimming cost V 4 bases and J 8 bases, with 15 bases left between them. CDR1 is SGHRS, CDR2 YFSETQ, per germline. CDR3 size: 14 residues. The CDR3 sequence: CASSLGGGEEKLFF. DNA for the CDR3: TGCGCCAGCAGCCTAGGAGGGGGGGAGGAAAAACTGTTTTTT.

The chain is built from TRBV9 and TRBJ1-2; tentatively, D is TRBD1 (5 bases). The V and J ends lost 1 base and 8 bases respectively, with 9 bases between them. This CDR3 is 12 amino acids long. Germline V gene data show CDR1 as SGDLS and CDR2 as YYNGEE. The CDR3 nucleotides read TGTGCCAGCAGCGTATCAGGGCACGGCTACACCTTC. It is translated as CASSVSGHGYTF.

This rearrangement joins TRBV19 to TRBJ2-1, with D possibly being TRBD1 (7 bases). Germline loops: CDR1 LNHDA, CDR2 SQIVND (reference sequence). This CDR3 is built from 14 residues. Trimming removed 11 bases from V and 5 bases from J, with 19 bases in between. The CDR3 loop is CASRGTAFNNEQFF. The CDR3 DNA sequence: TGTGCCTCTCGCGGGACAGCTTTTAACAATGAGCAGTTCTTC.

V gene TRBV7-9 combines with J gene TRBJ2-7; D is possibly TRBD2 (7 bases). Deletions cut 5 bases from V and 5 bases from J, with 16 bases between. The CDR3 covers 14 residues. Germline V gene lookup returns CDR1 SEHNR and CDR2 FQNEAQ (reference sequence). CDR3 sequence reads: CASSQGGGRHEQYF. In DNA, the CDR3 is TGTGCCAGCAGCCAAGGCGGGGGCCGACACGAGCAGTACTTC.

The chain uses TRBV5-1 and TRBJ1-2; 8 bases map to TRBD1. The CDR3 has 13 residues. After removal of 3 bases from V and 4 bases from J, the junction contained 2 bases not matched to a gene. CDR1 is SGHRS and CDR2 is YFSETQ in the germline V gene. CDR3 amino acids: CASSSGQVYGYTF. The CDR3 DNA follows: TGCGCCAGCAGCTCGGGACAGGTCTATGGCTACACCTTC.

The chain has TRBV15 and TRBJ1-4; no clear D gene. This CDR3 is 17 amino acids long. Germline loops: CDR1 LNHNV, CDR2 YYDKDF (reference sequence). Trimming removed 0 bases from V and 0 bases from J, with 11 bases in between. The CDR3 nucleotides are TGTGCCACCAGCAGAGAAGTCCTCGGGGCAACTAATGAAAAACTGTTTTTT. Protein sequence: CATSREVLGATNEKLFF.

The chain is built from TRBV19 and TRBJ1-2; no firm D call. The germline gives CDR1 LNHDA, CDR2 SQIVND (reference sequence). The CDR3 contains 14 residues. V lost 2 bases to trimming and J lost 7 bases, with 14 bases between them. The CDR3, as DNA: TGTGCCAGTAGTATAAGGCCCCGGAGTGGTGGCTACACCTTC. Residues: CASSIRPRSGGYTF.

The rearrangement uses TRBV11-2 and TRBJ1-1; no definite D call. Deletions cut 1 base from V and 9 bases from J, with 9 bases between. Germline V gene sequence: CDR1 SGHAT, CDR2 FQNNGV. CDR3 size: 12 residues. The CDR3 here is CASSLAERQAFF. The CDR3 coding sequence is TGTGCCAGCAGCTTAGCTGAGCGCCAAGCTTTCTTT.

The chain combines TRBV12-3 or TRBV12-4 with TRBJ1-1; a weak D match, TRBD1 (6 bases). V was pared by 6 bases and J by 8 bases, with 16 bases between. The CDR3 extends over 13 amino acids. CDR3: CASSPFLTGEAFF. For the CDR3, the DNA is TGTGCCAGCAGCCCCTTCCTAACAGGGGAAGCTTTCTTT.

V gene TRBV13 combines with J gene TRBJ2-3, with TRBD1 matching over 8 bases. Trimming at V came to 5 bases and at J to 5 bases, leaving 9 bases not matched to a gene. From germline, CDR1 is PRHDT and CDR2 FYEKMQ (reference sequence). The CDR3 is 15 residues long. CDR3 sequence (DNA): TGTGCCAGCAGCCTCGGACAGGGTAAGGGAGATACGCAGTATTTT. Its protein product is CASSLGQGKGDTQYF.

CDR3 amino acids: CASSLSSGGTDTQYF. CDR3 nucleotides: TGTGCCAGCAGCCTATCCAGCGGAGGGACAGATACGCAGTATTTT. The V and J genes are TRBV11-2 and TRBJ2-3, with TRBD2 as a possible D gene (6 bases). The CDR3 contains 15 residues. From germline, CDR1 is SGHAT and CDR2 FQNNGV. The V end was cut by 5 bases, the J end by 3 bases, with 15 bases between.

This clone came up once. The chain couples TRBV6-5 to TRBJ2-7; maybe TRBD1 (6 bases). CDR3 length equals 13 residues. The V and J ends lost 8 bases and 0 bases respectively, with 11 bases between them. The V gene's germline CDR1 is MNHEY and CDR2 SVGAGI. The CDR3 region is CASETGSSYEQYF. In DNA, the CDR3 is TGTGCCAGCGAGACAGGTTCCTCCTACGAGCAGTACTTC.

This clone was observed once. V and J are TRBV5-5 and TRBJ1-1, with 9 bases fitting TRBD1. Germline V CDR1 and CDR2: SGHKS, YYEKEE (reference sequence). The CDR3 extends over 16 amino acids. The V gene end was trimmed by 2 bases and the J gene end by 6 bases; junction bases not matched to a gene: 11. As DNA, the CDR3 is TGTGCCAGCAGCTTAGCCGCCGGGACAGGGATTTCTGAAGCTTTCTTT. It codes for CASSLAAGTGISEAFF.

The rearrangement uses TRBV28 and TRBJ1-5, with 9 bases aligning to TRBD1. The CDR3 covers 14 residues. Germline-derived CDR1 and CDR2 are MDHEN and SYDVKM. V shed 6 bases, J shed 6 bases, and the junction held 6 bases outside the gene matches. The CDR3 DNA reads TGTGCCAGCAGCGGGACAGGGACGGGTCAGCCCCAGCATTTT. Translating gives CASSGTGTGQPQHF.

CDR3 in amino acids: CAISRTGFTEAFF. The CDR3, as DNA: TGTGCCATCTCCAGGACAGGGTTCACTGAAGCTTTCTTT. This chain connects TRBV15 to TRBJ1-1, with 8 bases lining up with TRBD1. This CDR3 comprises 13 residues. The germline CDR1 and CDR2 sequences are LNHNV and YYDKDF (reference sequence). The V segment lost 10 bases and the J segment 4 bases; nucleotides outside the gene matches: 8.

V is TRBV6-5 and J is TRBJ2-7, with 9 bases aligning to TRBD2. The germline gives CDR1 MNHEY, CDR2 SVGAGI. The CDR3 spans 13 residues. J lost 1 base, V lost 8 bases, and 3 bases had no gene match. CDR3 residues: CASSAGGSYEQYF. The CDR3, as DNA: TGTGCCAGCTCGGCGGGGGGGTCCTACGAGCAGTACTTC.

V is TRBV5-1 and J is TRBJ2-2; 11 nucleotides agree with TRBD2. CDR3 length: 18 residues. Unmatched junction bases numbered 15, after V lost 7 bases and J lost 4 bases. Germline V gene sequence: CDR1 SGHRS, CDR2 YFSETQ. The CDR3 region is CASGRDSGGADGTGELFF. Here the CDR3 DNA reads TGCGCCAGCGGGCGGGATAGCGGGGGGGCCGACGGCACCGGGGAGCTGTTTTTT. The variable domain in full, with the rest retrieved from reference TRBV5-1 and TRBJ2-2, is KAGVTQTPRYLIKTRGQQVTLSCSPISGHRSVSWYQQTPGQGLQFLFEYFSETQRNKGNFPGRFSGRQFSNSRSEMNVSTLELGDSALYLCASGRDSGGADGTGELFFGEGSRLTVL.

In DNA form, the CDR3 reads TGTGCCAGCAGTCAACGACCGGGACAGGGTGGATTTGCCTACGAGCAGTACTTC. Residues: CASSQRPGQGGFAYEQYF. The chain is built from TRBV6-6 and TRBJ2-7; TRBD1 matches 9 bases. With 5 bases clipped from V and 2 bases from J, the junction kept 16 bases outside the gene matches. This CDR3 region has 18 residues. Germline V gene sequence: CDR1 MNHNY, CDR2 SVGAGI (reference sequence).